A selection of T cell receptor beta chains follows, all from one sample in a study of post-analysis software for immune sequencing data. TCRdb re-called the PCR reads with MiXCR, one entry per CDR3 protein. The profile shows about 820,000 distinct CDR3 sequences, approximately 53% of them singletons. Sequencing was done on a sample of blood. These receptors were obtained from a girl between 5 and 17 years old with multiple sclerosis. CDR3s include the opening cysteine and the closing phenylalanine or tryptophan. The D gene is left open where the match is weak. Clone size is shown for a subset of rows, as once, few, many or a class of expanded clone.

clone_size cdr3_length j_call v_call d_call cdr3_nt cdr3_aa
. 14 TRBJ1-3 TRBV20-1 . TGCAGTGCTAGAGTAGGAATGACTGGAAACACCATATATTTT CSARVGMTGNTIYF
. 16 TRBJ1-2 TRBV6-1 TRBD1 TGTGCCAGCAGTGGAGTTCGACAGGGGATTAACTATGGCTACACCTTC CASSGVRQGINYGYTF
. 17 TRBJ2-1 TRBV14 TRBD1 TGTGCCAGCAGCCCTAGGGACAGGGGGCCGGGGTACAATGAGCAGTTCTTC CASSPRDRGPGYNEQFF
. 16 TRBJ1-1 TRBV12-3/TRBV12-4 . TGTGCCAGCAGTTTGGGGTCCCCAGGTACGAACATTGAAGCTTTCTTT CASSLGSPGTNIEAFF
few 16 TRBJ1-5 TRBV12-5 . TGTGCTAGTGGTTTTGTAGGACCTCATAGCAATCAGCCCCAGCATTTT CASGFVGPHSNQPQHF
few 18 TRBJ1-2 TRBV27 TRBD1 TGTGCCAGCAGCCCCTTAAGGGGGCGAATTTATTCTAACTATGGCTACACCTTC CASSPLRGRIYSNYGYTF
. 14 TRBJ2-3 TRBV4-1 . TGCGCCAGCAGCCAAGTATCAAGCGCAGATACGCAGTATTTT CASSQVSSADTQYF
few 15 TRBJ1-2 TRBV27 TRBD1 TGTGCCAGCAGTTTCCAGGACAGGGGGCCAGGTGGCTACACCTTC CASSFQDRGPGGYTF
. 15 TRBJ1-4 TRBV2 . TGTGCGGTAAGACGTGCAGGCGGTACTAATGAAAAACTGTTTTTT CAVRRAGGTNEKLFF
once 12 TRBJ1-1 TRBV20-1 . TGCAGTGCTAGAAGGTGGGGCACTGAAGCTTTCTTT CSARRWGTEAFF
. 18 TRBJ2-3 TRBV7-3 TRBD1 TGTGCCAGCAGCTCTAGAAGAACCGGGACAGGGGGCACAGATACGCAGTATTTT CASSSRRTGTGGTDTQYF
. 15 TRBJ2-1 TRBV7-8 . TGTGCCAGCAGCTGGGGGCAGGGGACCTACAATGAGCAGTTCTTC CASSWGQGTYNEQFF
few 16 TRBJ1-2 TRBV10-3 . TGTGCCATCAGTCGCCGAGGGACAACTTCTAACTATGGCTACACCTTC CAISRRGTTSNYGYTF
once 14 TRBJ2-7 TRBV18 TRBD1 TGTGCCAGCTCCCGAGAACAGGGGATCTACGAGCAGTACTTC CASSREQGIYEQYF
few 16 TRBJ2-3 TRBV7-3 TRBD2 TGTGCCAGCAGCACTGGGGGGGGTCCAGGCACAGATACGCAGTATTTT CASSTGGGPGTDTQYF
. 16 TRBJ2-5 TRBV4-1 . TGCGCCAGCAGCCAACTAGCCAGAGGGGGTGTGGAGACCCAGTACTTC CASSQLARGGVETQYF
few 17 TRBJ1-2 TRBV7-2 . TGTGCCAGCAGCTTAGATGGGGGCCTGGGAAGGGGATATGGCTACACCTTC CASSLDGGLGRGYGYTF
. 15 TRBJ2-7 TRBV2 . TGTGCTAGCAGTGGGTACGGGACGGGGGCCTACGAGCAGTACTTC CASSGYGTGAYEQYF
few 15 TRBJ2-6 TRBV7-6 . TGTGCCAGCAGCTCCCAGGTCTCTGGGGCCAACGTCCTGACTTTC CASSSQVSGANVLTF
few 14 TRBJ2-3 TRBV20-1 . TGCAGTGCTAGAGATTGGCAGGGAACAGATACGCAGTATTTT CSARDWQGTDTQYF
. 18 TRBJ2-4 TRBV5-1 . TGCGCCAGCAGCTTGGGTACCGGGAGCCGCCTAGCCAAAAACATTCAGTACTTC CASSLGTGSRLAKNIQYF
. 15 TRBJ2-2 TRBV18 . TGTGCCAGCTCACCAGTCGGCGCGAACACCGGGGAGCTGTTTTTT CASSPVGANTGELFF